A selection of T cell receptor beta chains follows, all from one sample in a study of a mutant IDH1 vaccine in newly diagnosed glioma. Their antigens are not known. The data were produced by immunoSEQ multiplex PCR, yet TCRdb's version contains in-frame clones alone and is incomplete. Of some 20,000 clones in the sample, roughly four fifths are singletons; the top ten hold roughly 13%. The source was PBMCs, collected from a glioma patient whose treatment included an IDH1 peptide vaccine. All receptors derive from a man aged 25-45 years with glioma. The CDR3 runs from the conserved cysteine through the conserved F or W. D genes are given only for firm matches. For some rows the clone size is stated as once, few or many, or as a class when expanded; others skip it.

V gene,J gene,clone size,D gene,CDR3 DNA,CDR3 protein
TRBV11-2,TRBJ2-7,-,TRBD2,TGTGCCAGCAGCTCACCGACTAGCGGGAGTTACGAGCAGTACTTC,CASSSPTSGSYEQYF
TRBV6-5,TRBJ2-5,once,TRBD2,TGTGCCAGCAGTTACAGCTCTAGCGGAAGTGGTGAGACCCAGTACTTC,CASSYSSSGSGETQYF
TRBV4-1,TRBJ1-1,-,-,TGCGCCAGCAGCCAAGATTGGGGAGCATACACTGAAGCTTTCTTT,CASSQDWGAYTEAFF
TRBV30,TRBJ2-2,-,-,TGTGCCTGGAGTCCCCGGGGCACCGGGGAGCTGTTTTTT,CAWSPRGTGELFF
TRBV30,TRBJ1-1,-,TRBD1,TGTGCCTGGAGTGTACAGGGGGGGATCACTGAAGCTTTCTTT,CAWSVQGGITEAFF
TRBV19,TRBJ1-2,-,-,TGTGCCAGTAGTTTGGAGATGGGGACCGATGGCTACACCTTC,CASSLEMGTDGYTF
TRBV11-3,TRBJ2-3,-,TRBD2,TGTGCCAGCAGCCCTAGGCGGGGGGATACGCAGTATTTT,CASSPRRGDTQYF
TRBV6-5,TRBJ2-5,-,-,TGTGCCAGCAGTTACCCTCACGGGGAGACCCAGTACTTC,CASSYPHGETQYF
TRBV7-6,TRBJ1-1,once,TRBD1,TGTGCCAGCAGCACCGGGACAGGGGGCGCGGTCACTGAAGCTTTCTTT,CASSTGTGGAVTEAFF
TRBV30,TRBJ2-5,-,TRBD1,TGTGCCTGTGAGGGGACAGGGTACGAGACCCAGTACTTC,CACEGTGYETQYF
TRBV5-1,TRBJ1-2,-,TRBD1,TGCGCCAGCAGCTCGACAGGGGGTAACTATGGCTACACCTTC,CASSSTGGNYGYTF
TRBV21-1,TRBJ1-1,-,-,TGTGCCAGCAGCAAAGAGTCCACTGAAGCTTTCTTT,CASSKESTEAFF
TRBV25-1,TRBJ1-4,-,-,TGTGCCAGCAGTGAATCCAGGGGTGGAAATGAAAAACTGTTTTTT,CASSESRGGNEKLFF
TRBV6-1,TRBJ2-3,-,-,TGTGCCAGCAGTGAATCTCCCGAGCCGGCCTGGGGCACAGATACGCAGTATTTT,CASSESPEPAWGTDTQYF
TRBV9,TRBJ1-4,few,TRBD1,TGTGCCAGCAGCGCCACAGGGGGAGGTGAAAAACTGTTTTTT,CASSATGGGEKLFF
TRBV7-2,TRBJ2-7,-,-,TGTGCCAGCAGCTTAAAAGCAGGGCGAAACGAGCAGTACTTC,CASSLKAGRNEQYF
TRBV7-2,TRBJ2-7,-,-,TGTGCCAGCAGTCCTCGCCGGACCTCCTACGAGCAGTACTTC,CASSPRRTSYEQYF
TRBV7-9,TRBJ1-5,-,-,TGTGCCAGCAGCTTAGGGACACCGAATCAGCCCCAGCATTTT,CASSLGTPNQPQHF
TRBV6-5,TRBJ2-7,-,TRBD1,TGTGCCAGCAGCCCAATCGGACAGGTCTACGAGCAGTACTTC,CASSPIGQVYEQYF
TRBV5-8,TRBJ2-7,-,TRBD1,TGTGCCAGCAGCTTAAGGGGACAGTATTTCTACGAGCAGTACTTC,CASSLRGQYFYEQYF
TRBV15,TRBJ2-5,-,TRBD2,TGTGCCACCAGTCATACCCAGACTAGCGAACAAGAGACCCAGTACTTC,CATSHTQTSEQETQYF
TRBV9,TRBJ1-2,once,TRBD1,TGTGCCAGCAGCGTAGAAACAGGGGGTTTGAATGGCTACACCTTC,CASSVETGGLNGYTF
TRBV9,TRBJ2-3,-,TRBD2,TGTGCCAGCAGCGCCGTTAGCGGGAGGGTAAGCACAGATACGCAGTATTTT,CASSAVSGRVSTDTQYF
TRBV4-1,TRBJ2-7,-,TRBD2,TGCGCCAGCAGCCTAGGGGGGTTAGCGGGAGGAGACCCCTACGAGCAGTACTTC,CASSLGGLAGGDPYEQYF
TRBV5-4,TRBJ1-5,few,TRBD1,TGTGCCAGCAGCTTCGGGACAGGGAGAAATCAGCCCCAGCATTTT,CASSFGTGRNQPQHF
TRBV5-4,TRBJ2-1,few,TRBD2,TGTGCCAGCTCCTTAAGGTTGGGCGGGAGCGATGAGCAGTTCTTC,CASSLRLGGSDEQFF
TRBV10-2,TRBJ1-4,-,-,TGCGCCAGCAGTGAGAGTATCGGGGGTAATGAAAAACTGTTTTTT,CASSESIGGNEKLFF
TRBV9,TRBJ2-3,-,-,TGTGCCAGCAGCCCTTTGGGGGGCTGGGCCACAGATACGCAGTATTTT,CASSPLGGWATDTQYF
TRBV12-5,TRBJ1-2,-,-,TGTGCTAGTGACTCAACGGTCCGCCGGGATCGCTACACCTTC,CASDSTVRRDRYTF
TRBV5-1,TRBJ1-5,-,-,TGCGCCAGCAGCTCGGGCATTGGCAATCAGCCCCAGCATTTT,CASSSGIGNQPQHF
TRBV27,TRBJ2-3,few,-,TGTGCCAGCAGCGCTGGGGGTACGCAGTATTTT,CASSAGGTQYF
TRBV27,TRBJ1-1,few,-,TGTGCCAGCAGTTTACACGGCGGCCCTGAAGCTTTCTTT,CASSLHGGPEAFF
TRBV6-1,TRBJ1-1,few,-,TGTGCCAGCAGGACTAAAGGGGAGGGTTGGGCTTTCTTT,CASRTKGEGWAFF
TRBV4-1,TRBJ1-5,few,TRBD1,TGCGCCAGCAGCCAAGTGGGACAGGGGTTACAACAGCCCCAGCATTTT,CASSQVGQGLQQPQHF
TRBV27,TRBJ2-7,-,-,TGTGCCAGCAGTTTTTCCAACTCCGGGACTTACTCCTACGAGCAGTACTTC,CASSFSNSGTYSYEQYF
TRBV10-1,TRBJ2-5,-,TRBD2,TGCGCCAGATCCGGGACTAGCGCCGAAGAGACCCAGTACTTC,CARSGTSAEETQYF
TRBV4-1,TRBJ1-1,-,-,TGCGCCAGCAGCCCCCGCCTACAGGGGAACACTGAAGCTTTCTTT,CASSPRLQGNTEAFF
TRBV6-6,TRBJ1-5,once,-,TGTGCCAGCAGTTACACTACTCCGGTTCTAGATCAGCCCCAGCATTTT,CASSYTTPVLDQPQHF
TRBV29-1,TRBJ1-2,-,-,TGCAGCGTTGAAGGTCCGGCAGGGCCCACTAACTATGGCTACACCTTC,CSVEGPAGPTNYGYTF
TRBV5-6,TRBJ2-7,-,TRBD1,TGTGCCAGCAGCGATGGACAGGGGGAACCCTACGAGCAGTACTTC,CASSDGQGEPYEQYF
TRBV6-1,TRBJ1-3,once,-,TGTGCCAGCAGTGAACGCGGTCCGGGGGCCTCTGGAAACACCATATATTTT,CASSERGPGASGNTIYF
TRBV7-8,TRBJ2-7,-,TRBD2,TGTGCCAGCAGCTTGAGACTAGCGGGAACCTACGAGCAGTACTTC,CASSLRLAGTYEQYF
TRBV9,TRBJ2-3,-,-,TGTGCCAGCAGCGTAAACAGGGGCACAGATACGCAGTATTTT,CASSVNRGTDTQYF
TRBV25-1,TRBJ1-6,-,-,TGTGCCAGCAGTGAAAGGGGTGTCAATTCACCCCTCCACTTT,CASSERGVNSPLHF
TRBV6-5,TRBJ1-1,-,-,TGTGCCAGCAGTTACCGGCCCGTGAGAATGAACACTGAAGCTTTCTTT,CASSYRPVRMNTEAFF
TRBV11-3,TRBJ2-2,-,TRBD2,TGTGCCAGCAGCGGCGGGGGGGACACCGGGGAGCTGTTTTTT,CASSGGGDTGELFF
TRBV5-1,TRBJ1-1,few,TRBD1,TGCGCCAGCAGCTCAGGACAGGGTTCCGAAGCTTTCTTT,CASSSGQGSEAFF
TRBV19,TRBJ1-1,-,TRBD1,TGTGCCAGTAGTATAAACAGGGGTAACACTGAAGCTTTCTTT,CASSINRGNTEAFF
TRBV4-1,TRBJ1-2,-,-,TGCGCCAGCAGCCAAGAGAGCGACTATGGCTACACCTTC,CASSQESDYGYTF
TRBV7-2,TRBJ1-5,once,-,TGTGCCAGCAGCCGGACGGTTTTGAGCAATCAGCCCCAGCATTTT,CASSRTVLSNQPQHF
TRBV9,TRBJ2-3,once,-,TGTGCCAGCAGCGTAGGAGGTGACCCTAGCACAGATACGCAGTATTTT,CASSVGGDPSTDTQYF
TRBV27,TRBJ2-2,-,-,TGTGCCAGCAGTTTTCAGGCGCCAAGGGAGCTGTTTTTT,CASSFQAPRELFF
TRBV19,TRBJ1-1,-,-,TGTGCCAGTAGTAGGGGGCCCGCCGACTTCGTAGTTGAAGCTTTCTTT,CASSRGPADFVVEAFF